The 18 T cell receptor beta chains in this list originate from one sample, sequenced in a study of T cells after yellow fever vaccination (dated by TCRdb to about 2019). The treatment or condition tag for this specimen amounts to: live attenuated yellow fever vaccine strain. The protocol used for the library was 5' RACE. This sample was sequenced with an Illumina NovaSeq 6000. TCRdb reanalyzed the raw reads on its own, using fastp at Q25 for trimming and MiXCR for clone calling, and kept in-frame beta chains. One record per CDR3 amino acid sequence lists the most common genes and DNA. Counted in this sample were around 120,000 distinct CDR3 sequences; over 12% of them appeared once. The ten largest clones represent 43% of the sample. This specimen consisted of CD8+ T cells sorted from PBMCs, obtained 5 days after the yellow fever booster vaccination. Every receptor here comes from a man aged 18 to 35 who received the YFV17D yellow fever vaccine.

The J gene is TRBJ2-3, the V gene TRBV20-1; a weak D match, TRBD1 (6 bases). Germline CDR1 is DFQATT and CDR2 is SNEGSKA (reference sequence). The CDR3 loop spans 18 amino acids. V lost 5 bases and J 4 bases, leaving 28 bases between the germline ends. The CDR3 nucleotides are TGCAGTGCTTGCGCCCGGGACATCCCTCTGGGCGGCGCAGATACGCAGTATTTT. As protein: CSACARDIPLGGADTQYF.

The V call is TRBV7-3, the J call TRBJ2-3, with D uncertain. Germline loops: CDR1 SGHTA, CDR2 FQGTGA. V gave up 4 bases and J gave up 6 bases, with 14 bases separating them. The CDR3 covers 14 residues. The CDR3 DNA follows: TGTGCCAGCAGCTCCACCGGACCCGCGGATACGCAGTATTTT. Protein product: CASSSTGPADTQYF. Full variable domain (remainder filled in from reference TRBV7-3 and TRBJ2-3): GAGVSQTPSNKVTEKGKYVELRCDPISGHTALYWYRQSLGQGPEFLIYFQGTGAADDSGLPNDRFFAVRPEGSVSTLKIQRTERGDSAVYLCASSSTGPADTQYFGPGTRLTVL.

A few counts support this clonotype. The chain uses TRBV7-8 and TRBJ2-5; 11 bases agree with TRBD2. Per germline, CDR1 SGHVS and CDR2 FQNEAQ. The junction had 6 bases not matched to a gene; V was cut back by 5 bases and J by 4 bases. This CDR3 region has 15 residues. The CDR3: CASSLTSGVSETQYF. The CDR3 coding sequence is TGTGCCAGCAGCCTGACTAGCGGGGTGTCAGAGACCCAGTACTTC.

V is TRBV19 and J is TRBJ1-1; no clear D gene. Trimming removed 6 bases from V and 1 base from J, with 6 bases in between. Germline lookup yields CDR1 LNHDA and CDR2 SQIVND (reference sequence). The CDR3 consists of 12 residues. The CDR3 bases are TGTGCCAGTAGGAACGGGAACACTGAAGCTTTCTTT. Translating gives CASRNGNTEAFF.

The chain combines TRBV14 with TRBJ2-7, with D possibly matching TRBD1 (6 bases). CDR3 length: 15 amino acids. Germline CDR1 SGHDN, CDR2 FVKESK. With 0 bases removed from V and 3 bases from J, the gap between germline ends came to 12 bases. Written as DNA, the CDR3 is TGTGCCAGCAGCCAAGATCGCGGCAGGGGCTACGAGCAGTACTTC. This translates into CASSQDRGRGYEQYF.

This clonotype has a count of ten or more. The rearrangement uses TRBV6-2 or TRBV6-3 and TRBJ2-3, with 8 bases fitting TRBD2. The CDR3 consists of 15 residues. CDR1 is MNHEY and CDR2 is SVGEGT in the germline V gene. The trim removed 5 bases at V and 5 bases at J, leaving 9 bases unmatched. The CDR3 coding sequence is TGTGCCAGCAGTCCCCAGCGGGGGCGTGGAGATACGCAGTATTTT. This codes for CASSPQRGRGDTQYF.

This clonotype was detected only a few times. This chain links TRBV4-1 with TRBJ2-7, with TRBD2 matching 9 bases. The germline CDR1 and CDR2 sequences are MGHRA and YSYEKL. J was trimmed by 2 bases and V by 1 base; bases with no gene match: 3. CDR3 size: 15 residues. The CDR3 here is CASSQAKRGAYEQYF. The CDR3 DNA follows: TGCGCCAGCAGCCAAGCTAAGCGGGGGGCCTACGAGCAGTACTTC.

V usage is TRBV7-6 and J usage is TRBJ2-3; the D gene is possibly TRBD2 (5 bases). There are 14 residues in the CDR3. Between the trimmed V and J ends, which lost 5 bases and 5 bases, there was a span of 14 bases. Germline values: CDR1 SGHVS, CDR2 FNYEAQ. The CDR3 DNA reads as TGTGCCAGCAGCCCCCGGCAGGCGGGAGATACGCAGTATTTT. Amino acid sequence: CASSPRQAGDTQYF. Full variable domain (missing parts from reference TRBV7-6 and TRBJ2-3): GAGVSQSPRYKVTKRGQDVALRCDPISGHVSLYWYRQALGQGPEFLTYFNYEAQQDKSGLPNDRFSAERPEGSISTLTIQRTEQRDSAMYRCASSPRQAGDTQYFGPGTRLTVL.

The gene calls are TRBV5-5 and TRBJ1-5; D is uncertain. Germline V gives CDR1 SGHKS, CDR2 YYEKEE (reference sequence). Trimming removed 0 bases from V and 5 bases from J, with 18 bases in between. This CDR3 region has 17 residues. CDR3 sequence (DNA): TGTGCCAGCAGCTTGGGCATACTAGCATCTCCCTATCAGCCCCAGCATTTT. Amino acid sequence: CASSLGILASPYQPQHF.

V is TRBV16 and J is TRBJ1-5; the D is unclear. V lost 0 bases, J lost 2 bases, and 5 bases lay in between. Germline CDR1 reads KGHSY; CDR2 reads FQNENV. The CDR3 totals 14 residues. CDR3 DNA: TGTGCCAGCAGCCAATCGAAGGGCAATCAGCCCCAGCATTTT. It is translated as CASSQSKGNQPQHF. Using reference TRBV16 and TRBJ1-5 for the parts outside the CDR3, the full variable domain is GEEVAQTPKHLVRGEGQKAKLYCAPIKGHSYVFWYQQVLKNEFKFLISFQNENVFDETGMPKERFSAKCLPNSPCSLEIQATKLEDSAVYFCASSQSKGNQPQHFGDGTRLSIL.

V gene TRBV7-2 combines with J gene TRBJ2-7; D is unclear. Germline V gene sequence: CDR1 SGHTA, CDR2 FQGNSA. Trimming took off 3 bases at V and 7 bases at J, with 13 bases between the two ends. The CDR3 has 13 amino acids. In nucleotides, the CDR3 is TGTGCCAGCAGCTTGCTCCTGGGTTCGGAGCAGTACGTC. Amino acid sequence: CASSLLLGSEQYV.

This clonotype was recorded at least ten times. The V and J genes are TRBV2 and TRBJ2-3; 7 nucleotides match TRBD1. The ends lost 7 bases at V and 4 bases at J; junction bases unmatched: 5. Per the germline V gene, CDR1 is SNHLY and CDR2 is FYNNEI. This CDR3 has 13 amino acids. The CDR3 here is CASNRQGPDTQYF. In DNA, the CDR3 is TGTGCCAGCAACAGACAGGGCCCAGATACGCAGTATTTT.

This clonotype turned up a few times. The chain combines TRBV21-1 with TRBJ2-7; the table's D call, TRBD1, was not checked against the DNA. TRBV21-1 constitutes a pseudogene. This CDR3 comprises 14 residues. The CDR3 protein is CASSRPQGANEQYV. The CDR3 DNA follows: TGTGCCAGCAGCCGCCCCCAGGGGGCCAACGAGCAGTACGTC.

CDR3 loop: CASSPTQGIRNQPQHF. The CDR3 nucleotides are TGCGCCAGCAGCCCTACCCAGGGAATTAGGAATCAGCCCCAGCATTTT. The V gene is TRBV4-1, the J gene TRBJ1-5, with D perhaps matching TRBD1 (5 bases). CDR3 length: 16 amino acids. In germline, CDR1 is MGHRA, CDR2 YSYEKL. The V gene lost 4 bases and the J gene lost 4 bases, with 17 bases spanning the gap.

This clonotype was detected ten times or more. The chain is built from TRBV15 and TRBJ2-7; TRBD1 matches 10 bases. V lost 5 bases and J lost 3; bases outside the gene matches: 4. Germline CDR1 LNHNV, CDR2 YYDKDF (reference sequence). The CDR3 sequence is 14 residues long. In DNA form, the CDR3 reads TGTGCCACCAGCTTCGACAGGGGGCTCTACGAGCAGTACGTC. Protein sequence: CATSFDRGLYEQYV.

This clonotype was detected a few times. The chain carries TRBV6-5 and TRBJ2-7; D is ambiguous. The V and J ends lost 4 bases and 4 bases respectively, with 2 bases between them. The germline V gene has CDR1 MNHEY and CDR2 SVGAGI. This CDR3 is built from 10 residues. The CDR3 DNA sequence: TGTGCCAGCAGTTTTTACGAGCAGTACGTC. Its protein is CASSFYEQYV.

This clonotype has more than one count but fewer than ten. The CDR3 region is CASSLVRRVPNNEQFF. CDR3 nucleotide sequence: TGTGCCAGCAGCTTAGTCCGGCGGGTTCCTAACAATGAGCAGTTCTTC. The chain is built from TRBV7-8 and TRBJ2-1; D perhaps matches TRBD2 (5 bases). V shed 1 base and J shed 5 bases, with 15 bases lying between them. The CDR3 sequence is 16 residues long. Per germline, CDR1 SGHVS and CDR2 FQNEAQ. The full variable domain, its missing parts supplied by reference TRBV7-8 and TRBJ2-1, is GAGVSQSPRYKVAKRGQDVALRCDPISGHVSLFWYQQALGQGPEFLTYFQNEAQLDKSGLPSDRFFAERPEGSVSTLKIQRTQQEDSAVYLCASSLVRRVPNNEQFFGPGTRLTVL.

This clonotype was detected a few times. In DNA form, the CDR3 reads TGTGCCAGCAGTTTTCTGGGGACAGGAGCCGGGGAGCTGTTTTTT. Translating it yields CASSFLGTGAGELFF. The gene calls are TRBV12-3 or TRBV12-4 and TRBJ2-2, with 8 bases identical to TRBD1. V was pared by 3 bases and J by 6 bases, with 6 bases of the junction left unmatched. This CDR3 has 15 residues.